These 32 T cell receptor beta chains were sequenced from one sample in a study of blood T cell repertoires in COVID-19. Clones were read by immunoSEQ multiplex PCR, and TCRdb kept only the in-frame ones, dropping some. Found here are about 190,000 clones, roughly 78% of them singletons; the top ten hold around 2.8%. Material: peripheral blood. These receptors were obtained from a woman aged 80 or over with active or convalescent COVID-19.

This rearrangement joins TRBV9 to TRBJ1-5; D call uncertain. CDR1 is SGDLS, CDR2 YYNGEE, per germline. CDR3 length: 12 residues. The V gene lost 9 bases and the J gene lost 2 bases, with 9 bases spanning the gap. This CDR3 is CAIRRGNQPQHF. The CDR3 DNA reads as TGTGCCATAAGACGGGGCAATCAGCCCCAGCATTTT.

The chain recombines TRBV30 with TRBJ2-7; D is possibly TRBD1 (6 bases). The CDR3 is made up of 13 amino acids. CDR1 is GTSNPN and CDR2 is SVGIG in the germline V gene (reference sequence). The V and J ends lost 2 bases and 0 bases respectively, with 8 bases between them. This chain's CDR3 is CAWSKQGSYEQYF. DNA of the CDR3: TGTGCCTGGAGTAAACAGGGCTCCTACGAGCAGTACTTC. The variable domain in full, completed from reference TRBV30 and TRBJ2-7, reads SQTIHQWPATLVQPVGSPLSLECTVEGTSNPNLYWYRQAAGRGLQLLFYSVGIGQISSEVPQNLSASRPQDRQFILSSKKLLLSDSGFYLCAWSKQGSYEQYFGPGTRLTVT.

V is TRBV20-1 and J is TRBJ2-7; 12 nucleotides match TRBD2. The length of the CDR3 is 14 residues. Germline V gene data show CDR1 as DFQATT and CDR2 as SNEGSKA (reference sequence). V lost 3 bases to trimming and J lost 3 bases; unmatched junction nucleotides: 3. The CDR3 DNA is TGCAGTGCTAGTCGACTAGCGGGGGACTACGAGCAGTACTTC. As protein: CSASRLAGDYEQYF.

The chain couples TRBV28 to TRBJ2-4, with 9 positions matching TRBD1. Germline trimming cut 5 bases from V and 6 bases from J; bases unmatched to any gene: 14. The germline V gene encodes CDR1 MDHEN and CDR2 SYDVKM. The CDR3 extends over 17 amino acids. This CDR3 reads CASSTPPGQGFGNIQYF. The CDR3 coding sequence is TGTGCCAGCAGTACACCACCGGGACAGGGTTTCGGAAACATTCAGTACTTC.

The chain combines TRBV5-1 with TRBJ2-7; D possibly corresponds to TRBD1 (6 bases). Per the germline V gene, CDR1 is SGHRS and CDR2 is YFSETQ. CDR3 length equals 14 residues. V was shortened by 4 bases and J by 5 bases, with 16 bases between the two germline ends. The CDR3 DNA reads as TGCGCCAGCAGCCTGGGGGAGTCAGGGGACGAGCAGTACTTC. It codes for CASSLGESGDEQYF.

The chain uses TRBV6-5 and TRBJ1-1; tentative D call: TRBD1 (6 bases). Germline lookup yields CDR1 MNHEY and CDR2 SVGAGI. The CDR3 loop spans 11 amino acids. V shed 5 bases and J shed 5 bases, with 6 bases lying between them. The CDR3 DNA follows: TGTGCCAGCAGTCAGGGGACTGAAGCTTTCTTT. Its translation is CASSQGTEAFF.

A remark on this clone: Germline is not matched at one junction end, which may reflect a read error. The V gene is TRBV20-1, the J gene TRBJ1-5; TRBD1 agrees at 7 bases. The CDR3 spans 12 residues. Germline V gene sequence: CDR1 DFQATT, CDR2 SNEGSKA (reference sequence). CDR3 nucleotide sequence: TGCAGTGCTAGTTCGGGGCGGGACAGAAATGGTTTT. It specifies CSASSGRDRNGF.

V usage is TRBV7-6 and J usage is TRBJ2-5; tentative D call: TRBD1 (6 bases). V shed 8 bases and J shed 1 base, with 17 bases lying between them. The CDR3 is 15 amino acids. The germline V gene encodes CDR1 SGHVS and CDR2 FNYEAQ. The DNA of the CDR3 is TGTGCCAGCGGACCCTTGACAGGCCTCCAAGAGACCCAGTACTTC. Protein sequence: CASGPLTGLQETQYF. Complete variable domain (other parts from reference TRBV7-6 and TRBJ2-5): GAGVSQSPRYKVTKRGQDVALRCDPISGHVSLYWYRQALGQGPEFLTYFNYEAQQDKSGLPNDRFSAERPEGSISTLTIQRTEQRDSAMYRCASGPLTGLQETQYFGPGTRLLVL.

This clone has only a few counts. For the CDR3, the DNA is TGTGCCAGCGCCGGACAGGGAGGCACTGAAGCTTTCTTT. Amino acid sequence: CASAGQGGTEAFF. The rearrangement links TRBV7-9 to TRBJ1-1; 8 bases line up with TRBD1. In germline, CDR1 is SEHNR, CDR2 FQNEAQ (reference sequence). J gave up 4 bases and V 8 bases, and 6 bases lay outside the gene matches. The CDR3 is 13 amino acids.

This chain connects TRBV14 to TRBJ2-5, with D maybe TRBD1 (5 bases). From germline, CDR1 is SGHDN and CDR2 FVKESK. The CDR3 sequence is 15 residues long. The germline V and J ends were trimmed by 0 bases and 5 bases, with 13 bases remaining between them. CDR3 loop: CASSQDWGRAETQYF. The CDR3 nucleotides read TGTGCCAGCAGCCAAGACTGGGGCAGGGCGGAGACCCAGTACTTC.

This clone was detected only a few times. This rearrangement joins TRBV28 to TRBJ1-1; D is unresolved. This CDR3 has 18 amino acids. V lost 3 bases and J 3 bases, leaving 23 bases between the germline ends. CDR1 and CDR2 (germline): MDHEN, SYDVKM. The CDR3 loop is CASSFRNFNFFGDTEAFF. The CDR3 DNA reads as TGTGCCAGCAGTTTTCGTAACTTTAACTTCTTCGGAGACACTGAAGCTTTCTTT.

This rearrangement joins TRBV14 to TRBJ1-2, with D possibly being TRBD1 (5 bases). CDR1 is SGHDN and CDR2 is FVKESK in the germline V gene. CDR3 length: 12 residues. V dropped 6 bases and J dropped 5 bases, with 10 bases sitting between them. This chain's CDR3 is CASRTAFYGYTF. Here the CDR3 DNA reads TGTGCCAGCAGGACAGCCTTTTATGGCTACACCTTC.

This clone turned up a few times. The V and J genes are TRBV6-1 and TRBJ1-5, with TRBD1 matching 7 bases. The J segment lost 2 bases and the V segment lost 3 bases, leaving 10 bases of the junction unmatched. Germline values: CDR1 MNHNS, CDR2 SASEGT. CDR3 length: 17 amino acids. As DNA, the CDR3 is TGTGCCAGCAGTGAGTGGTCAGGGGGATATGGCAATCAGCCCCAGCATTTT. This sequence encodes CASSEWSGGYGNQPQHF.

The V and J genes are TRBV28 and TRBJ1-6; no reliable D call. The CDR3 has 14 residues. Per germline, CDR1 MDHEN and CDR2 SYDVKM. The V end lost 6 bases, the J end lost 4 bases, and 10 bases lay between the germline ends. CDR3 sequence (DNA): TGTGCCAGCAGCCTCCGAGAATATAATTCACCCCTCCACTTT. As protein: CASSLREYNSPLHF.

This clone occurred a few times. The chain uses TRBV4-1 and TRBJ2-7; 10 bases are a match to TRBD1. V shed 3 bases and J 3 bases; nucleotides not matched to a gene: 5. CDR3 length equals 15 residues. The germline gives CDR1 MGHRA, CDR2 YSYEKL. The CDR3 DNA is TGCGCCAGCAGCCAGCAGACAGGGGGCAGCTACGAGCAGTACTTC. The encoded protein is CASSQQTGGSYEQYF.

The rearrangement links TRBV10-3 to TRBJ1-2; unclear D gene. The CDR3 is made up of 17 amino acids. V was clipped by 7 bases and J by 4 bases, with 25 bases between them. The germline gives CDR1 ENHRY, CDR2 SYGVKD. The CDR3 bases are TGTGCCATCACCAATACGATGGTAAGGGTAGAGGGCTATGGCTACACCTTC. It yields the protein CAITNTMVRVEGYGYTF.

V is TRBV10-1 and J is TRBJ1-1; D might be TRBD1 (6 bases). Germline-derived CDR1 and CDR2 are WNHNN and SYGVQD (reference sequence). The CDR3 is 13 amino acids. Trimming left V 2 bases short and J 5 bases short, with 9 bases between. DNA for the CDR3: TGCGCCAGCAGTGAGAACAGGGTTACTGAAGCTTTCTTT. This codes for CASSENRVTEAFF.

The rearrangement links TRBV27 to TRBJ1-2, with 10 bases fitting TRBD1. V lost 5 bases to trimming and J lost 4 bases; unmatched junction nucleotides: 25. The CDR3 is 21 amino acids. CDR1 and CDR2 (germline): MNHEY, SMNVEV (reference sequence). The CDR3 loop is CASSPHINPSKLRTGGYGYTF. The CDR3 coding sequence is TGTGCCAGCAGTCCGCACATTAACCCCTCAAAACTTCGGACAGGGGGCTATGGCTACACCTTC.

The CDR3 nucleotides are TGTGCCAGCAGTACCACATCGGGACACCGAGGCATTCAGTACTTC. It specifies CASSTTSGHRGIQYF. The J gene is TRBJ2-4, the V gene TRBV6-5; D may be TRBD1 (6 bases). CDR3 length: 15 amino acids. V lost 5 bases, J lost 9 bases, and 20 bases lay in between. In germline, CDR1 is MNHEY, CDR2 SVGAGI.

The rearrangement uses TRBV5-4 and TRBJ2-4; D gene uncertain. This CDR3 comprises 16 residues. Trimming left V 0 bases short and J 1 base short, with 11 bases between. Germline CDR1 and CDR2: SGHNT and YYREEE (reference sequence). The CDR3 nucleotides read TGTGCCAGCAGCTTGGGGAACCCCGGGGCCAAAAACATTCAGTACTTC. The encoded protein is CASSLGNPGAKNIQYF.

The CDR3 region is CSASKASGGTDTQYF. The CDR3 DNA sequence: TGCAGTGCTAGTAAGGCTAGCGGGGGCACAGATACGCAGTATTTT. The rearrangement joins TRBV20-1 to TRBJ2-3, with 9 bases that match TRBD2. The CDR3 runs to 15 residues. Germline CDR1 is DFQATT and CDR2 is SNEGSKA (reference sequence). J was trimmed by 1 base and V by 3 bases; bases with no gene match: 5.

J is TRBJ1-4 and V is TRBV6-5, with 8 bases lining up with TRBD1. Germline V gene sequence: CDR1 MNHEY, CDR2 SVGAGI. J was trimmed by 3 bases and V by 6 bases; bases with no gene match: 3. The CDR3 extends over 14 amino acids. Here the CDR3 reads CASRTGAANEKLFF. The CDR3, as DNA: TGTGCCAGCAGGACAGGGGCGGCTAATGAAAAACTGTTTTTT.

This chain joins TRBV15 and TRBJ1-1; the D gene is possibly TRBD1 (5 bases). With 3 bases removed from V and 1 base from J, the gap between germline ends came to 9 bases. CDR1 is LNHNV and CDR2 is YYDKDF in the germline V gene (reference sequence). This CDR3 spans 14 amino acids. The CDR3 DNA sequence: TGTGCCACCAGCAGGACAGTCTCGAACACTGAAGCTTTCTTT. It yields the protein CATSRTVSNTEAFF.

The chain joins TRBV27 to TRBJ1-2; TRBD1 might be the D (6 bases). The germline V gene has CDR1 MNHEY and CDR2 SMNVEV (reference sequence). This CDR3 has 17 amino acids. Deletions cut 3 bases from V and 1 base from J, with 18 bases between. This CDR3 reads CASSFSSPGQLNYGYTF. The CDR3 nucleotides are TGTGCCAGCAGTTTTTCTTCTCCCGGACAGCTTAACTATGGCTACACCTTC.

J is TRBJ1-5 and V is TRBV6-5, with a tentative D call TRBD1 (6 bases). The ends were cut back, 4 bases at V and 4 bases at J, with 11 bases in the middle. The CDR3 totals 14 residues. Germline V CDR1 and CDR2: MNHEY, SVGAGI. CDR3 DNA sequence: TGTGCCAGCAGTTTCGGACAGAATAATCAGCCCCAGCATTTT. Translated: CASSFGQNNQPQHF.

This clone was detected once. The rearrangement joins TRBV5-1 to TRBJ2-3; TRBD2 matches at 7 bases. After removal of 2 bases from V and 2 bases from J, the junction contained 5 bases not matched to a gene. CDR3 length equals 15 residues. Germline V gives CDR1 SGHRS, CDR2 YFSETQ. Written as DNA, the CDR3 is TGCGCCAGCAGCTTTACGGGGGGACTCACAGATACGCAGTATTTT. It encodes CASSFTGGLTDTQYF.

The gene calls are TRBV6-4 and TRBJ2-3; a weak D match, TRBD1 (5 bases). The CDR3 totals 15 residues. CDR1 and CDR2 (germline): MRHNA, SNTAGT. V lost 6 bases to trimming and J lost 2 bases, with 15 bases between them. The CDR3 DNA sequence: TGTGCCAGCAGCGTGACAGCCAGTTCCACAGATACGCAGTATTTT. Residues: CASSVTASSTDTQYF.

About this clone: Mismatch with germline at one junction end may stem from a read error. The CDR3 DNA reads TGCAGCGTGGGACAGGGCTCCCACGAGCAGTACTTC. Encoded protein: CSVGQGSHEQYF. V and J are TRBV29-1 and TRBJ2-7, with 9 bases matching TRBD1. The germline V gene encodes CDR1 SQVTM and CDR2 ANQGSEA. The CDR3 covers 12 residues.

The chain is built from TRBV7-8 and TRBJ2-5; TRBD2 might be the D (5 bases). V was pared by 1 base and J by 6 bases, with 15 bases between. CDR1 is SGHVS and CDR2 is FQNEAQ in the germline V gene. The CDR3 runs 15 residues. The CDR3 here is CASSLVTSFRKTQYF. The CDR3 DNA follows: TGTGCCAGCAGCTTAGTTACTAGTTTCCGAAAGACCCAGTACTTC. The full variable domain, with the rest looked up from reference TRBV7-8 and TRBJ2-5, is GAGVSQSPRYKVAKRGQDVALRCDPISGHVSLFWYQQALGQGPEFLTYFQNEAQLDKSGLPSDRFFAERPEGSVSTLKIQRTQQEDSAVYLCASSLVTSFRKTQYFGPGTRLLVL.

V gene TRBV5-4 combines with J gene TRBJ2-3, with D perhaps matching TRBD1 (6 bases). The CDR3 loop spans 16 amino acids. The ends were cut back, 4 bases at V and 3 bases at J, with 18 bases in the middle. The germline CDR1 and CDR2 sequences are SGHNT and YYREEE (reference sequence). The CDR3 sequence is CASSTSQGRRTDTQYF. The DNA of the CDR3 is TGTGCCAGCAGCACTTCACAGGGTCGGAGAACAGATACGCAGTATTTT.

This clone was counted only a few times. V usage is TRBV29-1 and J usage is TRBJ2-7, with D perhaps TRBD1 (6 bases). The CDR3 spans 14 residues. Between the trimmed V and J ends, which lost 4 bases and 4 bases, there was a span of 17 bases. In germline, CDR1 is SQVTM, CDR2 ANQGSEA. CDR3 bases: TGCAGCGTTGCAGGGGTTGTCCTTTCTTACGAGCAGTACTTC. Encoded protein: CSVAGVVLSYEQYF.

In DNA, the CDR3 is TGTGCCAGCAGTTACCAAGGGGCAGGTGGCTACACCTTC. The encoded protein is CASSYQGAGGYTF. The V call is TRBV6-5, the J call TRBJ1-2; D perhaps matches TRBD1 (5 bases). Germline-derived CDR1 and CDR2 are MNHEY and SVGAGI. The CDR3 spans 13 residues. V lost 2 bases and J lost 7, with 11 bases in between.